This TCR beta chain was documented in a study of OX40 agonist ivuxolimab in advanced cancers. In its sample, this clone was seen a few times. Germline assignment: CDR1 MDHEN and CDR2 SYDVKM. This CDR3 has 13 residues. The V gene lost 3 bases and the J gene lost 7 bases, with 10 bases spanning the gap. Sequencing used immunoSEQ multiplex PCR; TCRdb keeps in-frame clones, though not all of them. This repertoire shows about 58,000 clones, 83% found once; its top ten account for roughly 2.8%. Source: CD4+ or CD8+ T cells sorted from blood, taken in a trial of the OX40 agonist ivuxolimab. The receptor comes from an adult with an advanced solid tumor such as melanoma, head and neck, liver or kidney cancer. The V call is TRBV28, the J call TRBJ1-5; maybe TRBD1 (6 bases). This CDR3 reads CASSLGTRQPQHF. The CDR3 nucleotides are TGTGCCAGCAGTTTGGGGACAAGACAGCCCCAGCATTTT. Looking up the rest from reference TRBV28 and TRBJ1-5 gives the full variable domain: DVKVTQSSRYLVKRTGEKVFLECVQDMDHENMFWYRQDPGLGLRLIYFSYDVKMKEKGDIPEGYSVSREKKERFSLILESASTNQTSMYLCASSLGTRQPQHFGDGTRLSIL.